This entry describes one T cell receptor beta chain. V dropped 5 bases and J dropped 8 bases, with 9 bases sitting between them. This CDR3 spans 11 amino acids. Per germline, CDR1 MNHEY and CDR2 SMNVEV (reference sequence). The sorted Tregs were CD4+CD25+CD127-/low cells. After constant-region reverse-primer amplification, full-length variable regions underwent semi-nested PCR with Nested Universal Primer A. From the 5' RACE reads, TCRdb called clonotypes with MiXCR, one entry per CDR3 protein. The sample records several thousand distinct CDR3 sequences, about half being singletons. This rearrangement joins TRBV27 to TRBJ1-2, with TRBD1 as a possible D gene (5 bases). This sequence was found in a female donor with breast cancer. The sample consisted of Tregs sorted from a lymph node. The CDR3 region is CASSVRDGYTF. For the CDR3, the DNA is TGTGCCAGCAGTGTAAGGGACGGCTACACCTTC.